Listed here are 30 T cell receptor beta chains from one sample, sequenced in a study of control samples from healthy donors and cancer patients. Using immunoSEQ multiplex PCR, the repertoire was profiled, and TCRdb retains in-frame clones only, with some absent. The sample gives around 110,000 clones, 75% to 90% of which show up once; 1.1% is in the top ten. The sequenced sample was PBMCs. These receptor sequences come from a woman aged 50 to 60 with colorectal cancer.

V usage is TRBV2 and J usage is TRBJ1-4, with D unclear. Between the trimmed V and J ends, which lost 7 bases and 4 bases, there was a span of 10 bases. The CDR3 sequence is 13 residues long. CDR1 SNHLY and CDR2 FYNNEI come from the germline V gene. For the CDR3, the DNA is TGTGCCAGCACGCTCGAGATTAATGAAAAACTGTTTTTT. It is translated as CASTLEINEKLFF.

The chain combines TRBV19 with TRBJ2-1; possibly TRBD1 for D (6 bases). The germline V and J ends were trimmed by 5 bases and 8 bases, with 16 bases remaining between them. The CDR3 extends over 14 amino acids. CDR1 LNHDA and CDR2 SQIVND come from the germline V gene (reference sequence). CDR3 sequence reads: CASSVDSFSYEQFF. As DNA, the CDR3 is TGTGCCAGTAGTGTGGACAGTTTTTCTTATGAGCAGTTCTTC.

The chain employs TRBV6-2 or TRBV6-3 and TRBJ1-2, with TRBD1 matching 7 bases. V lost 0 bases and J lost 4; bases outside the gene matches: 5. This CDR3 spans 15 amino acids. The germline V gene has CDR1 MNHEY and CDR2 SVGEGT. In DNA, the CDR3 is TGTGCCAGCAGTTACTCCAGGGACAGTCCCTATGGCTACACCTTC. Its translation: CASSYSRDSPYGYTF.

The genes are TRBV2 and TRBJ1-1, with TRBD1 as a possible D gene (5 bases). There are 14 residues in the CDR3. Looked up from germline, CDR1 is SNHLY and CDR2 is FYNNEI. Trimming pared 5 bases from V and 5 bases from J, leaving 15 bases between. The CDR3: CASSPPWGRTEAFF. DNA of the CDR3: TGTGCCAGCAGTCCTCCTTGGGGGAGGACTGAAGCTTTCTTT.

This chain links TRBV29-1 with TRBJ2-1; a weak D match, TRBD1 (6 bases). The CDR3 runs to 10 residues. V lost 2 bases and J lost 12, with 8 bases in between. The germline CDR1 and CDR2 sequences are SQVTM and ANQGSEA. The CDR3 reads CSVETQGQFF. The CDR3 DNA sequence: TGCAGCGTTGAAACACAGGGGCAGTTCTTC.

This chain uses TRBV6-6 with TRBJ2-7; TRBD2 aligns across 13 bases. The junction had 2 bases not matched to a gene; V was cut back by 0 bases and J by 3 bases. CDR3 length equals 16 residues. CDR1 is MNHNY and CDR2 is SVGAGI in the germline V gene (reference sequence). The CDR3 DNA reads as TGTGCCAGCAGTTACTCGGGACTAGCGGGATTCTACGAGCAGTACTTC. It specifies CASSYSGLAGFYEQYF.

The chain has TRBV6-2 or TRBV6-3 and TRBJ1-3; D not certain. Trimming left V 4 bases short and J 1 base short, with 2 bases between. The CDR3 length is 12 residues. The germline CDR1 and CDR2 sequences are MNHEY and SVGEGT. In nucleotides, the CDR3 is TGTGCCAGCAGTTTGTCTGGAAACACCATATATTTT. This translates into CASSLSGNTIYF.

This chain links TRBV3-1 (or the pseudogene TRBV3-2) with TRBJ1-2; 8 bases match TRBD1. After removal of 6 bases from V and 8 bases from J, the junction contained 8 bases not matched to a gene. The germline gives CDR1 LGHDT, CDR2 YNNKEL (reference sequence). This CDR3 is 13 amino acids long. CDR3 bases: TGTGCCAGCAGTTTCGGACAGGGAACGGGCTACACCTTC. Translating it yields CASSFGQGTGYTF.

The chain has TRBV30 and TRBJ2-2, with 8 bases that match TRBD1. Germline V gene data show CDR1 as GTSNPN and CDR2 as SVGIG (reference sequence). V gave up 8 bases and J gave up 7 bases; unmatched junction bases: 9. The CDR3 consists of 13 residues. DNA of the CDR3: TGTGCCGGGCGAGGACAGGGAAGCGGGGAGCTGTTTTTT. It is translated as CAGRGQGSGELFF.

The CDR3 loop is CASSLAGGPQETQYF. Written as DNA, the CDR3 is TGTGCCAGCAGCTTAGCGGGAGGACCCCAAGAGACCCAGTACTTC. V and J are TRBV11-2 and TRBJ2-5; 7 bases align to TRBD2. This CDR3 comprises 15 residues. The V gene's germline CDR1 is SGHAT and CDR2 FQNNGV. The J segment lost 1 base and the V segment lost 1 base, leaving 3 bases of the junction unmatched.

The genes are TRBV3-1 (or the pseudogene TRBV3-2) and TRBJ2-5; D is perhaps TRBD1 (5 bases). Germline-derived CDR1 and CDR2 are LGHDT and YNNKEL (reference sequence). Trimming took off 3 bases at V and 2 bases at J, with 19 bases between the two ends. This CDR3 is built from 17 residues. As DNA, the CDR3 is TGTGCCAGCAGCCATACCAGTCTGACAGTTATACAAGAGACCCAGTACTTC. Its protein is CASSHTSLTVIQETQYF.

This clone came up once. The chain couples TRBV4-2 to TRBJ2-1; 11 bases align to TRBD2. The V segment lost 1 base and the J segment 8 bases; nucleotides outside the gene matches: 10. Germline V CDR1 and CDR2: LGHNA, YNFKEQ. This CDR3 has 17 residues. CDR3 residues: CASSQGKMTSGIYEQFF. DNA of the CDR3: TGTGCCAGCAGCCAAGGGAAGATGACTAGCGGGATATATGAGCAGTTCTTC.

This clone was found once. The rearrangement joins TRBV7-2 to TRBJ2-3; D may be TRBD1 (5 bases). The CDR3 length is 13 residues. The V and J ends lost 3 bases and 5 bases respectively, with 9 bases between them. Looked up from germline, CDR1 is SGHTA and CDR2 is FQGNSA. This CDR3 reads CASSFGRGDTQYF. The DNA of the CDR3 is TGTGCCAGCAGCTTCGGAAGGGGAGATACGCAGTATTTT. The whole variable domain, filled in from reference TRBV7-2 and TRBJ2-3, reads GAGVSQSPSNKVTEKGKDVELRCDPISGHTALYWYRQSLGQGLEFLIYFQGNSAPDKSGLPSDRFSAERTGGSVSTLTIQRTQQEDSAVYLCASSFGRGDTQYFGPGTRLTVL.

This chain connects TRBV5-6 to TRBJ2-3, with no clear D. V was shortened by 6 bases and J by 0 bases, with 14 bases between the two germline ends. The germline gives CDR1 SGHDT, CDR2 YYEEEE. There are 15 residues in the CDR3. Here the CDR3 DNA reads TGTGCCAGCATCCCGGGTTCCTCTAGCACAGATACGCAGTATTTT. Amino acid sequence: CASIPGSSSTDTQYF.

V gene TRBV3-1 (or the pseudogene TRBV3-2) combines with J gene TRBJ2-5; D unclear. CDR3 size: 15 residues. V lost 2 bases and J 0 bases, leaving 10 bases between the germline ends. Germline V gives CDR1 LGHDT, CDR2 YNNKEL (reference sequence). The CDR3 loop is CASSQTTAYQETQYF. In DNA form, the CDR3 reads TGTGCCAGCAGCCAAACAACAGCGTACCAAGAGACCCAGTACTTC.

The chain couples TRBV11-2 to TRBJ2-7; unclear D gene. The CDR3 runs 14 residues. Trimming took 5 bases from V and 0 from J, leaving 11 bases between them. Germline V CDR1 and CDR2: SGHAT, FQNNGV. CDR3 bases: TGTGCCAGCAGCGAAGACGGAAGCTCCTACGAGCAGTACTTC. This codes for CASSEDGSSYEQYF. The full variable domain, its missing parts supplied by reference TRBV11-2 and TRBJ2-7, is EAGVAQSPRYKIIEKRQSVAFWCNPISGHATLYWYQQILGQGPKLLIQFQNNGVVDDSQLPKDRFSAERLKGVDSTLKIQPAKLEDSAVYLCASSEDGSSYEQYFGPGTRLTVT.

V gene TRBV19 combines with J gene TRBJ2-1, with D unclear. CDR3 size: 14 residues. V was cut by 5 bases and J by 10 bases, with 18 bases left in between. Germline V gives CDR1 LNHDA, CDR2 SQIVND (reference sequence). The CDR3, as DNA: TGTGCCAGTAGTCCGCCGACCCCTGAATACGAGCAGTTCTTC. It encodes CASSPPTPEYEQFF.

Judged by abundance, this clone is medium-sized. This chain joins TRBV9 and TRBJ2-7; D unclear. The CDR3 consists of 13 residues. CDR1 and CDR2 from the germline V gene are SGDLS and YYNGEE. The V gene lost 4 bases and the J gene lost 5 bases, with 13 bases spanning the gap. CDR3 sequence (DNA): TGTGCCAGCAGCTCCGGTCAGACGGACGAGCAGTACTTC. Its translation is CASSSGQTDEQYF. The full variable domain, in which reference TRBV9 and TRBJ2-7 provide the parts outside the CDR3, is DSGVTQTPKHLITATGQRVTLRCSPRSGDLSVYWYQQSLDQGLQFLIQYYNGEERAKGNILERFSAQQFPDLHSELNLSSLELGDSALYFCASSSGQTDEQYFGPGTRLTVT.

The V gene is TRBV28, the J gene TRBJ1-4; D is ambiguous. The CDR3 totals 13 residues. The germline gives CDR1 MDHEN, CDR2 SYDVKM. Between the trimmed V and J ends, which lost 10 bases and 5 bases, there was a span of 14 bases. CDR3 loop: CAIGWPRNEKLFF. The CDR3 nucleotides are TGTGCCATCGGGTGGCCCCGAAATGAAAAACTGTTTTTT. The full variable domain, in which reference TRBV28 and TRBJ1-4 provide the parts outside the CDR3, is DVKVTQSSRYLVKRTGEKVFLECVQDMDHENMFWYRQDPGLGLRLIYFSYDVKMKEKGDIPEGYSVSREKKERFSLILESASTNQTSMYLCAIGWPRNEKLFFGSGTQLSVL.

The rearrangement uses TRBV19 and TRBJ1-1, with D possibly matching TRBD1 (6 bases). Germline V gene sequence: CDR1 LNHDA, CDR2 SQIVND (reference sequence). V dropped 5 bases and J dropped 11 bases, with 27 bases sitting between them. This CDR3 is built from 16 residues. The CDR3 DNA reads as TGTGCCAGTAGTCAACAGGGAAGCCTTGCTACATGGGGGGCTTTCTTT. It codes for CASSQQGSLATWGAFF.

V usage is TRBV11-3 and J usage is TRBJ1-1, with a tentative D call TRBD1 (5 bases). V lost 5 bases, J lost 0 bases, and 13 bases lay in between. Per the germline V gene, CDR1 is SGHNT and CDR2 is YENEEA. This CDR3 spans 15 amino acids. The CDR3 protein is CASSQGAGMNTEAFF. CDR3 DNA sequence: TGTGCCAGCAGCCAAGGGGCCGGAATGAACACTGAAGCTTTCTTT.

The gene calls are TRBV6-1 and TRBJ1-2; 10 bases line up with TRBD1. The V segment lost 3 bases and the J segment 4 bases; nucleotides outside the gene matches: 11. The germline gives CDR1 MNHNS, CDR2 SASEGT. The CDR3 length is 17 residues. CDR3 in DNA: TGTGCCAGCAGTGACAGGGACAGGGGTCGACGGGGCTATGGCTACACCTTC. This codes for CASSDRDRGRRGYGYTF.

CDR3 sequence (DNA): TGTGCCAGCAGTTTTCTAAATCAGCCCCAGCATTTT. Translation: CASSFLNQPQHF. The chain uses TRBV28 and TRBJ1-5; D is ambiguous. V was trimmed by 3 bases and J by 4 bases, leaving 4 bases between them. Germline lookup yields CDR1 MDHEN and CDR2 SYDVKM. The CDR3 length is 12 residues.

This rearrangement joins TRBV7-9 to TRBJ1-2, with D possibly matching TRBD1 (5 bases). In germline, CDR1 is SEHNR, CDR2 FQNEAQ (reference sequence). CDR3 length: 15 amino acids. V lost 1 base and J 7 bases, leaving 16 bases between the germline ends. Here the CDR3 DNA reads TGTGCCAGCAGCTTAGTCGGAATCGGACACAGTGGCTACACCTTC. Translated: CASSLVGIGHSGYTF.

This chain joins TRBV3-1 (or the pseudogene TRBV3-2) and TRBJ1-1; the D gene is possibly TRBD1 (5 bases). Germline values: CDR1 LGHDT, CDR2 YNNKEL (reference sequence). V gave up 4 bases and J gave up 11 bases, with 14 bases separating them. The CDR3 spans 12 residues. CDR3 sequence: CASSRTGHGAFF. For the CDR3, the DNA is TGTGCCAGCAGCCGTACGGGGCATGGGGCTTTCTTT.

The chain links TRBV5-5 to TRBJ1-3, with 8 bases that match TRBD1. V lost 5 bases, J lost 1 base, and 8 bases stayed unmatched. The CDR3 contains 16 residues. Germline V CDR1 and CDR2: SGHKS, YYEKEE (reference sequence). The CDR3 protein is CASRTQGESSGNTIYF. CDR3 nucleotides: TGTGCCAGCAGGACACAGGGGGAATCATCTGGAAACACCATATATTTT. Looking up the rest from reference TRBV5-5 and TRBJ1-3 gives the full variable domain: DAGVTQSPTHLIKTRGQQVTLRCSPISGHKSVSWYQQVLGQGPQFIFQYYEKEERGRGNFPDRFSARQFPNYSSELNVNALLLGDSALYLCASRTQGESSGNTIYFGEGSWLTVV.

This sequence joins TRBV6-1 and TRBJ2-7; no firm D call. Germline V lookup: CDR1 MNHNS, CDR2 SASEGT. CDR3 length: 13 residues. V lost 3 bases and J lost 0, with 6 bases in between. Here the CDR3 reads CASSDGDSYEQYF. CDR3 DNA: TGTGCCAGCAGTGACGGCGACTCCTACGAGCAGTACTTC.

V and J are TRBV5-6 and TRBJ2-7, with D perhaps matching TRBD1 (5 bases). CDR3 length: 14 amino acids. Germline-derived CDR1 and CDR2 are SGHDT and YYEEEE. Between the trimmed V and J ends, which lost 5 bases and 2 bases, there was a span of 14 bases. Written as DNA, the CDR3 is TGTGCCAGCAGATCAGGACATACAGCCTACGAGCAGTACTTC. Protein product: CASRSGHTAYEQYF.

The genes are TRBV29-1 and TRBJ2-7; 9 bases are shared with TRBD1. The CDR3 totals 14 residues. Looked up from germline, CDR1 is SQVTM and CDR2 is ANQGSEA. Germline trimming cut 7 bases from V and 3 bases from J; bases unmatched to any gene: 10. The CDR3 sequence: CSARGTGMGYEQYF. CDR3 bases: TGCAGCGCTCGAGGGACAGGGATGGGCTACGAGCAGTACTTC.

The gene calls are TRBV4-2 and TRBJ1-6, with D unclear. Deletions cut 1 base from V and 3 bases from J, with 13 bases between. The germline V gene has CDR1 LGHNA and CDR2 YNFKEQ. The CDR3 loop spans 17 amino acids. CDR3 loop: CASSQAAGGYYNSPLHF. DNA for the CDR3: TGTGCCAGCAGCCAAGCGGCAGGTGGCTACTATAATTCACCCCTCCACTTT.